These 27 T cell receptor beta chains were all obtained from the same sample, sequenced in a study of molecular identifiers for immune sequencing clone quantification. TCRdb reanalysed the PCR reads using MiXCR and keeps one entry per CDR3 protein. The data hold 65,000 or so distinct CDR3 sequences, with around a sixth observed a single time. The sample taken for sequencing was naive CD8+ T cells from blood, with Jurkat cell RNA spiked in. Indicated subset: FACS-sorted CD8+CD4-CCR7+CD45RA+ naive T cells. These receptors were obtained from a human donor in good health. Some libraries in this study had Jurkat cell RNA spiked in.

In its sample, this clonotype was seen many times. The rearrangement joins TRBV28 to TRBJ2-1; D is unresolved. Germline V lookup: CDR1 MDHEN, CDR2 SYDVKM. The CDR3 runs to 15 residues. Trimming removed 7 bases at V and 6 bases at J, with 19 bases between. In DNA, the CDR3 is TGTGCCAGCACCCTGTTCGCCAACTCGGGCAATGAGCAGTTCTTC. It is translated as CASTLFANSGNEQFF.

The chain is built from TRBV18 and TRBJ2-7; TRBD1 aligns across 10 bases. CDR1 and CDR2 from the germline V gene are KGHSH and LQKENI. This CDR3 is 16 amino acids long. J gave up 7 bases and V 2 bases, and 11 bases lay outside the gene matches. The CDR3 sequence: CASSPDPGTGAGEQYF. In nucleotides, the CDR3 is TGTGCCAGCTCACCAGACCCCGGGACAGGGGCAGGAGAGCAGTACTTC.

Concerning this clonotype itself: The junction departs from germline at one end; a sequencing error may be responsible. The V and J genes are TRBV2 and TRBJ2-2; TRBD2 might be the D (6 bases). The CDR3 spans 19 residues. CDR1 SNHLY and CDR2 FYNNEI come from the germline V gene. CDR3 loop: CASGEAGDRSRANTGELVF. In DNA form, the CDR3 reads TGTGCCAGCGGTGAAGCGGGCGACAGAAGCCGTGCGAACACCGGGGAGCTGGTTTTT.

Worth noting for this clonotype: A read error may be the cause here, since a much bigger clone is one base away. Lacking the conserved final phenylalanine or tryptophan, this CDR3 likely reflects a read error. The CDR3 sequence is CASSILSGSYSYNEQFC. The CDR3 coding sequence is TGTGCCAGTAGTATCCTTAGCGGGTCGTACTCCTACAATGAGCAGTTCTGC. The chain employs TRBV19 and TRBJ2-1; 7 positions match TRBD2. This CDR3 contains 17 residues. The germline V gene has CDR1 LNHDA and CDR2 SQIVND (reference sequence). Unmatched junction bases numbered 8, after V lost 3 bases and J lost 0 bases.

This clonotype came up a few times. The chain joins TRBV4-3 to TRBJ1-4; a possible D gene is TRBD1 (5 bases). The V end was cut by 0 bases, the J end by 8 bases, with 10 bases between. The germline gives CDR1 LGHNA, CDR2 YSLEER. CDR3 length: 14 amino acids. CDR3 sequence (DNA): TGCGCCAGCAGCCAAGAGGGCGGGGGAGAAAAACTGTTTTTT. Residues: CASSQEGGGEKLFF.

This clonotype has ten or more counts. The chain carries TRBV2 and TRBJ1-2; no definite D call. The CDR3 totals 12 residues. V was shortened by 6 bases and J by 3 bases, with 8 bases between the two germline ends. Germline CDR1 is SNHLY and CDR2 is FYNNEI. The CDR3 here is CASRTEHYGYTF. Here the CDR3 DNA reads TGTGCCAGCAGAACAGAGCACTATGGCTACACCTTC.

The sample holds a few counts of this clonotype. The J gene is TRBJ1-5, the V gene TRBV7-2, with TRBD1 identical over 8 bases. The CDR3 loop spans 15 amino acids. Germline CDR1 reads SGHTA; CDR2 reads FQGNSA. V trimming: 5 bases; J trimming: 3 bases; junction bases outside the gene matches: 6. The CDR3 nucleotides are TGTGCCAGCAGCGAAACGACAGGGGCCAATCAGCCCCAGCATTTT. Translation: CASSETTGANQPQHF.

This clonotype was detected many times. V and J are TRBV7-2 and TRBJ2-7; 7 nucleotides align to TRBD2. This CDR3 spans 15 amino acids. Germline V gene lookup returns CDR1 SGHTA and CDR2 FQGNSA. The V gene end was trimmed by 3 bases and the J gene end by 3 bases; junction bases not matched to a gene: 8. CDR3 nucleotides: TGTGCCAGCAGCTTGGAGATGGGACTACTCTACGAGCAGTACTTC. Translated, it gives CASSLEMGLLYEQYF.

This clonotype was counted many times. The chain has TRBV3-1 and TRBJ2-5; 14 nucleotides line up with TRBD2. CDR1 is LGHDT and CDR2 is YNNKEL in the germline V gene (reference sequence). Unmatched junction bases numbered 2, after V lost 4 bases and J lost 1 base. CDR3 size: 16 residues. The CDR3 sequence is CASSLGLAGGQETQYF. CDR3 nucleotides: TGTGCCAGCAGCCTTGGACTAGCGGGGGGCCAAGAGACCCAGTACTTC.

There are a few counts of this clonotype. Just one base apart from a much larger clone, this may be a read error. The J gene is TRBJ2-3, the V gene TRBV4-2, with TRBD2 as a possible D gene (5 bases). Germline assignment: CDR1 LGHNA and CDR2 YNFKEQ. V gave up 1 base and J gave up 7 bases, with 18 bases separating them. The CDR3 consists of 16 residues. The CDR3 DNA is TGTGCCAGCAGCCAAGTGGACTCCTACACGACAAATACGCAGTATTTT. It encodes CASSQVDSYTTNTQYF.

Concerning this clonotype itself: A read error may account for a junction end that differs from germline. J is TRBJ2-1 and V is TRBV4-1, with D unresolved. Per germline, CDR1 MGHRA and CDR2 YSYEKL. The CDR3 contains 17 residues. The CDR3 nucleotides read TGCGCCAGCAGCCACTCTGCCACTTTCAGCTCCTACAATGAGCAGCTCTTC. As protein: CASSHSATFSSYNEQLF.

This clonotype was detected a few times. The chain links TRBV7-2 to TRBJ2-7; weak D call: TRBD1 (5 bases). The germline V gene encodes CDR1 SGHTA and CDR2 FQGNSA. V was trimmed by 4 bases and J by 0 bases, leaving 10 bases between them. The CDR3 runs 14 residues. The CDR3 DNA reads TGTGCCAGCAGCTGGGGCGGCCGCTCCTACGAGCAGTACTTC. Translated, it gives CASSWGGRSYEQYF.

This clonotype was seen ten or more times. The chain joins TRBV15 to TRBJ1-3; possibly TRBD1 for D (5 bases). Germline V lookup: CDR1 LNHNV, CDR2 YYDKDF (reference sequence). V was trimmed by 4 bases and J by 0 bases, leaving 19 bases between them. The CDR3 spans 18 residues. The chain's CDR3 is CATSTEPIGAGSGNTIYF. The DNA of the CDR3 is TGTGCCACCAGCACCGAACCGATTGGGGCCGGCTCTGGAAACACCATATATTTT. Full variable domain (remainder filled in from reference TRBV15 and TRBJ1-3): DAMVIQNPRYQVTQFGKPVTLSCSQTLNHNVMYWYQQKSSQAPKLLFHYYDKDFNNEADTPDNFQSRRPNTSFCFLDIRSPGLGDTAMYLCATSTEPIGAGSGNTIYFGEGSWLTVV.

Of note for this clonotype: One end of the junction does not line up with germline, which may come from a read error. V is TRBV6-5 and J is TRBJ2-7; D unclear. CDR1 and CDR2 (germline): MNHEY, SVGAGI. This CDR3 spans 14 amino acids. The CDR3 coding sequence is TGTGCCAGCAGTTACTCCCCTGGGGATCTATCTCCGCGCTTC. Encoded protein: CASSYSPGDLSPRF.

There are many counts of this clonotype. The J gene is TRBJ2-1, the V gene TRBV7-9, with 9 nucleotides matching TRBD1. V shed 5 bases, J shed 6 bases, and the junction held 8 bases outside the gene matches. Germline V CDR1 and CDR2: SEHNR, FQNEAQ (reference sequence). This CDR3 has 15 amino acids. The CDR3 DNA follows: TGTGCCAGCAGCCACCGGGACAGGGTCTTCAATGAGCAGTTCTTC. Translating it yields CASSHRDRVFNEQFF.

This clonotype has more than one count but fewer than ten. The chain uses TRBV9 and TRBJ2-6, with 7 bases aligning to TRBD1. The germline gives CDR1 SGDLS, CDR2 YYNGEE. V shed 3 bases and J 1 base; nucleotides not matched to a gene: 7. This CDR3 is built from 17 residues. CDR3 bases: TGTGCCAGCAGCGCGACTCGACAGGGATCTGGGGCCAACGTCCTGACTTTC. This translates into CASSATRQGSGANVLTF.

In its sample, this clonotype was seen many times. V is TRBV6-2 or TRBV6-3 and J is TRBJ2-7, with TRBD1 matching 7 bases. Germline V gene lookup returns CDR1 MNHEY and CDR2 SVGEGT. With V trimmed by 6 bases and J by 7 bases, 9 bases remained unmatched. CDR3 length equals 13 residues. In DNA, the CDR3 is TGTGCCAGCAGGGAGAAGGGGGCTGCGGAGCAGTACTTC. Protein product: CASREKGAAEQYF.

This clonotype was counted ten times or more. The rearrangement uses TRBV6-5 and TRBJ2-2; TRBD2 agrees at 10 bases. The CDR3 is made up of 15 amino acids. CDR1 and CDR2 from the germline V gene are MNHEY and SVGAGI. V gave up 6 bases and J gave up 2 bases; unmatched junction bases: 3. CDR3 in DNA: TGTGCCAGCAGCTGGACTAGCGGAAACACCGGGGAGCTGTTTTTT. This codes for CASSWTSGNTGELFF.

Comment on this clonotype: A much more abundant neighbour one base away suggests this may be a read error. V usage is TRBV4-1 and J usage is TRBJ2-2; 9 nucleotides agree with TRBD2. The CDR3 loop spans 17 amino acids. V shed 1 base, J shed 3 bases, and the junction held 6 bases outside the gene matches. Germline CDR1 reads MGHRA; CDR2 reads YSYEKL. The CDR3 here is CASSQGPSGMDTGELFF. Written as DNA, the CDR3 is TGCGCCAGCAGCCAAGGTCCTAGCGGGATGGACACCGGGGAGCTGTTTTTT.

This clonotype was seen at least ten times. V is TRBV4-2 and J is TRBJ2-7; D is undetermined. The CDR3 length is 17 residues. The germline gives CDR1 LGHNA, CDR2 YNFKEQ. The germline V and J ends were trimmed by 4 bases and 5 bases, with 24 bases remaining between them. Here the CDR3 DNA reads TGTGCCAGCAGCCCTTACCAAGACCCCGACCGCCTCCACGAGCAGTACTTC. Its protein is CASSPYQDPDRLHEQYF.

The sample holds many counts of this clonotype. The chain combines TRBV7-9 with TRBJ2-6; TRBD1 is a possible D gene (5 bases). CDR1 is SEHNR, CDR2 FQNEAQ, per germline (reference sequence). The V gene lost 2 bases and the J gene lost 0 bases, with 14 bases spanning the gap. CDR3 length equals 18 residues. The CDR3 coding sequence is TGTGCCAGCAGCTTAATAGGGGCAGGCTACTCTGGGGCCAACGTCCTGACTTTC. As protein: CASSLIGAGYSGANVLTF.

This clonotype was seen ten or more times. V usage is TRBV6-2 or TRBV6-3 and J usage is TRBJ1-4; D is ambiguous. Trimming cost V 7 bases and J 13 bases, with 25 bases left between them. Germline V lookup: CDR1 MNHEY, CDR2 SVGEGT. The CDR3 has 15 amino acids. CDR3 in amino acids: CASTQPPGSDWGLFF. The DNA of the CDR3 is TGTGCCAGCACCCAACCTCCGGGGAGCGATTGGGGACTGTTTTTT.

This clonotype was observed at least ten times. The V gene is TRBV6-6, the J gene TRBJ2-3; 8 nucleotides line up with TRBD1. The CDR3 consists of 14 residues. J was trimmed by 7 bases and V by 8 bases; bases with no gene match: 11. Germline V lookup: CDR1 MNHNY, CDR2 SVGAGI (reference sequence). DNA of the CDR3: TGTGCCAGCGGAACTTCGGGACAGGCCAATACGCAGTATTTT. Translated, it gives CASGTSGQANTQYF.

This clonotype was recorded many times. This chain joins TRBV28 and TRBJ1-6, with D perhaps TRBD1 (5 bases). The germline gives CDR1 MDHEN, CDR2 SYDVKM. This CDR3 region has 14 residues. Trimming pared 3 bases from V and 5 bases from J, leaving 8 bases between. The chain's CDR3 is CASSFRDHNSPLHF. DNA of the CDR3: TGTGCCAGCAGTTTCCGGGACCATAATTCACCCCTCCACTTT.

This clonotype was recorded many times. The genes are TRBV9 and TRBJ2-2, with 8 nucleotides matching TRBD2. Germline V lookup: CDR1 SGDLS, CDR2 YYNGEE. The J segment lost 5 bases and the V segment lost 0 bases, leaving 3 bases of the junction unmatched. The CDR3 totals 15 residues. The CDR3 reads CASSVAGTRTGELFF. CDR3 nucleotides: TGTGCCAGCAGCGTAGCCGGGACTAGAACCGGGGAGCTGTTTTTT.

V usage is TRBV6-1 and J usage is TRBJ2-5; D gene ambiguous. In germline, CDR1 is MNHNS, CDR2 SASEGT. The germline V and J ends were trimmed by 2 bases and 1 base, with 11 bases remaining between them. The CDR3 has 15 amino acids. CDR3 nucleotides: TGTGCCAGCAGTGAATTTGTCGGCCTCCAAGAGACCCAGTACTTC. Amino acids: CASSEFVGLQETQYF.

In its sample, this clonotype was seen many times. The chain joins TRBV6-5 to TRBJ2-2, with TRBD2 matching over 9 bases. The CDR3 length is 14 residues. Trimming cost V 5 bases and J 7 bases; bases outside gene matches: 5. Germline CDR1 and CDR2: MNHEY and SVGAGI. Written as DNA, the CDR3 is TGTGCCAGCAGTAAGCGGGAGGACGACGGGGAGCTGTTTTTT. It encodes CASSKREDDGELFF.